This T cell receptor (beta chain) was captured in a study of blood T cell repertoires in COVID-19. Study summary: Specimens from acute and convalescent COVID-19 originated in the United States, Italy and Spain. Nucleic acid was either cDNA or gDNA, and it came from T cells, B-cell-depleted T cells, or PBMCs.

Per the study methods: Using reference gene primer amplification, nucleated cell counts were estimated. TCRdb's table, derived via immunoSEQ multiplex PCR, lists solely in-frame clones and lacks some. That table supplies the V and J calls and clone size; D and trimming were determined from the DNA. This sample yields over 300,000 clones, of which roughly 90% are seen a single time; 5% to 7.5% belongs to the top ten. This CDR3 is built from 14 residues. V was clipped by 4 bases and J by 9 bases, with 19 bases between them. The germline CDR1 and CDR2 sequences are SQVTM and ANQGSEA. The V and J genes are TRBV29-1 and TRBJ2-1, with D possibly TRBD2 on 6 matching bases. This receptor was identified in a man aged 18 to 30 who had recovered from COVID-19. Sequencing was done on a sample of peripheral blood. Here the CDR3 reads CSVGVVAVHGEQFF. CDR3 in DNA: TGCAGCGTTGGAGTGGTAGCGGTTCATGGTGAGCAGTTCTTC.